The 4 T cell receptor beta chains given below trace back to one sample, sequenced in a study of preoperative IRX-2 immunotherapy in early breast cancer (dated by TCRdb to the late 2010s). The library was prepared using the immunoSEQ multiplex PCR assay. TCRdb holds this immuneACCESS table with in-frame rearrangements only. Some clones are missing; in checked studies, unresolved V genes explain under half, and the rest has no known cause. For this sample there are fewer than 25,000 clones; 80% to 90% appear just once. Together, the top ten hold less than 35% of the sample. In the paper's terms, the treatment or condition label means: preoperative locoregional IRX-2 cytokine immunotherapy. Sample: tumor tissue, taken after IRX-2 immunotherapy. The receptor set was obtained from a human donor with breast cancer.

V is TRBV2 and J is TRBJ1-1; D possibly corresponds to TRBD1 (5 bases). Germline assignment: CDR1 SNHLY and CDR2 FYNNEI. V lost 0 bases and J lost 3, with 14 bases in between. CDR3 size: 16 residues. This chain's CDR3 is CASSEALRGYDTEAFF. CDR3 bases: TGTGCCAGCAGTGAAGCGCTTCGGGGGTATGACACTGAAGCTTTCTTT.

This chain connects TRBV5-4 to TRBJ2-5; tentatively, D is TRBD1 or TRBD2 (5 bases each). The CDR3 has 17 amino acids. The germline V gene has CDR1 SGHNT and CDR2 YYREEE (reference sequence). Trimming pared 0 bases from V and 5 bases from J, leaving 20 bases between. The chain's CDR3 is CASSLAPNGGSGETQYF. The CDR3 nucleotides are TGTGCCAGCAGCTTGGCCCCCAATGGGGGTTCTGGGGAGACCCAGTACTTC.

This chain uses TRBV19 with TRBJ1-5; 7 bases match TRBD1. J gave up 2 bases and V 6 bases, and 7 bases lay outside the gene matches. Germline V lookup: CDR1 LNHDA, CDR2 SQIVND (reference sequence). The CDR3 consists of 15 residues. The CDR3 sequence: CASRTGASGNQPQHF. DNA for the CDR3: TGTGCCAGTAGAACAGGGGCCTCTGGCAATCAGCCCCAGCATTTT. The complete variable domain, with remaining parts taken from reference TRBV19 and TRBJ1-5, reads DGGITQSPKYLFRKEGQNVTLSCEQNLNHDAMYWYRQDPGQGLRLIYYSQIVNDFQKGDIAEGYSVSREKKESFPLTVTSAQKNPTAFYLCASRTGASGNQPQHFGDGTRLSIL.

The genes are TRBV10-3 and TRBJ1-1; 7 bases are shared with TRBD1. Looked up from germline, CDR1 is ENHRY and CDR2 is SYGVKD. V lost 8 bases, J lost 1 base, and 4 bases stayed unmatched. The CDR3 spans 13 residues. The CDR3 sequence is CAIQTGTNTEAFF. DNA of the CDR3: TGTGCCATCCAGACAGGGACGAACACTGAAGCTTTCTTT.